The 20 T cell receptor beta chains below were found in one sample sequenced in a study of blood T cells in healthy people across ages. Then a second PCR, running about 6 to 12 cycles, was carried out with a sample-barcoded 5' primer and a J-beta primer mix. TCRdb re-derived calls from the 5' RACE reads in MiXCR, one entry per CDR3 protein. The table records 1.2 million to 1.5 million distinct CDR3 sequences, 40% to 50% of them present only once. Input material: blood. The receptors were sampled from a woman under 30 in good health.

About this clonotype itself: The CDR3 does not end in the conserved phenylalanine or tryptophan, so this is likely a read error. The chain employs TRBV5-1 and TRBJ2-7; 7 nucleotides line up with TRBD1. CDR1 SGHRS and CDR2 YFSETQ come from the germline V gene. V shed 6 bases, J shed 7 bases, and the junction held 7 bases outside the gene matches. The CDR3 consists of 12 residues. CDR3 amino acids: CASTLTGSEQYL. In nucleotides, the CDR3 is TGCGCCAGCACCCTGACAGGGAGTGAGCAGTACTTA.

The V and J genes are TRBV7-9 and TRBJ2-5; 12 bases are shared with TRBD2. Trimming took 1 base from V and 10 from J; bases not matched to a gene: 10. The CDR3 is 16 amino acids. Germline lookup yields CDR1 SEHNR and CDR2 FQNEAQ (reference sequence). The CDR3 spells CASSLDFPTSGSRQYF. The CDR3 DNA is TGTGCCAGCAGCTTAGACTTCCCGACTAGCGGGAGTCGCCAGTACTTC.

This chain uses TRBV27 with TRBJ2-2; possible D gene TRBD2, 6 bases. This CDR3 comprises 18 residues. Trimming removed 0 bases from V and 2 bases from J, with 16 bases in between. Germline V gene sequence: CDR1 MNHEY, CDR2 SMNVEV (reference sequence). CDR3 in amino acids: CASSLSPMGGRNTGELFF. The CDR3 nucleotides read TGTGCCAGCAGTTTATCCCCCATGGGGGGACGTAACACCGGGGAGCTGTTTTTT.

The CDR3 sequence: CSGWDGSNEQFF. The CDR3 DNA follows: TGCAGCGGCTGGGACGGGAGCAATGAGCAGTTCTTC. This chain links TRBV29-1 with TRBJ2-1; a possible D gene is TRBD2 (6 bases). The CDR3 contains 12 residues. The V and J ends lost 7 bases and 6 bases respectively, with 13 bases between them. Germline V gives CDR1 SQVTM, CDR2 ANQGSEA.

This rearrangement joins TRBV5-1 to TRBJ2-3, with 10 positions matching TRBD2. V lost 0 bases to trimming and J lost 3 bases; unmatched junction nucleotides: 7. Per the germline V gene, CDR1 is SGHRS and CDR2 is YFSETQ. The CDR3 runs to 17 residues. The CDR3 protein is CASSLVSSGSSTDTQYF. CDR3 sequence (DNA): TGCGCCAGCAGCTTGGTGTCTAGCGGGAGTTCAACAGATACGCAGTATTTT. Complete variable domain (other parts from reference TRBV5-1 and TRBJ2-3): KAGVTQTPRYLIKTRGQQVTLSCSPISGHRSVSWYQQTPGQGLQFLFEYFSETQRNKGNFPGRFSGRQFSNSRSEMNVSTLELGDSALYLCASSLVSSGSSTDTQYFGPGTRLTVL.

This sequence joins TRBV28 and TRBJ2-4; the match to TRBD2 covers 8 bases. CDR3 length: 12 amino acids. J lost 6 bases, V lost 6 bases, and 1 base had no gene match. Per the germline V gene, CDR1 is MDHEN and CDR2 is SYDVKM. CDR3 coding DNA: TGTGCCAGCAGCGGGGGGGGAAACATTCAGTACTTC. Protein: CASSGGGNIQYF.

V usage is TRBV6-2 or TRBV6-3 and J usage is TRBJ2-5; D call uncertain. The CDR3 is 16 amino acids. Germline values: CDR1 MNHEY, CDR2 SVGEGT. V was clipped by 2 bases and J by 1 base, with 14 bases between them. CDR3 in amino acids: CASSYDLLTPQETQYF. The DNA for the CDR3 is TGTGCCAGCAGTTACGATCTACTTACCCCCCAAGAGACCCAGTACTTC.

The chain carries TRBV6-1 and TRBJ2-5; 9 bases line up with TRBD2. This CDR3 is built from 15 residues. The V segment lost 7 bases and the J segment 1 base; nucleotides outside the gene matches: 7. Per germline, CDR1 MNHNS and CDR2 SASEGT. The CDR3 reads CASIDSGGPQETQYF. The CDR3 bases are TGTGCCAGCATTGACAGCGGGGGGCCCCAAGAGACCCAGTACTTC.

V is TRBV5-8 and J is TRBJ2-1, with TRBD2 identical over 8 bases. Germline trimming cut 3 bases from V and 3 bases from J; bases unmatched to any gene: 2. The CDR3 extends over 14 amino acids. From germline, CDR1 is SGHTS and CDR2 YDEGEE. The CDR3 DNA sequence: TGTGCCAGCAGCTGGACTAGCAACTACAATGAGCAGTTCTTC. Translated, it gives CASSWTSNYNEQFF.

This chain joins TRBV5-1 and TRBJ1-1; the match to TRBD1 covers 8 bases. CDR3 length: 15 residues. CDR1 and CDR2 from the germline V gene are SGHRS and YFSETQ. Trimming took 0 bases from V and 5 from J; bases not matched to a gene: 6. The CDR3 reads CASSLVGQGLTEAFF. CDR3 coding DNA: TGCGCCAGCAGCTTGGTCGGACAGGGTCTTACTGAAGCTTTCTTT.

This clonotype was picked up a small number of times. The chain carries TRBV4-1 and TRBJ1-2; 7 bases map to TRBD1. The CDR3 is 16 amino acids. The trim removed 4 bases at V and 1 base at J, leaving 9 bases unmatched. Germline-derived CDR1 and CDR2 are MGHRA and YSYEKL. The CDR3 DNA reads TGCGCCAGCAGCCCTGTCCCAGGGGGGGGTAACTATGGCTACACCTTC. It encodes CASSPVPGGGNYGYTF.

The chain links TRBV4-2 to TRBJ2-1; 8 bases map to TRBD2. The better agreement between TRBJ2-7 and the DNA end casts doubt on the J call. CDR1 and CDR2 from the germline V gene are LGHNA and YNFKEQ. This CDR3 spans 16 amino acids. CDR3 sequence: CASSQDPGGKYNEQYF. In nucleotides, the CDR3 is TGTGCCAGCAGCCAAGATCCGGGAGGGAAGTATAATGAGCAGTACTTC.

CDR3 nucleotide sequence: TGTGCCAGCAGTGGACCCAGCTGGGGGGAGACCCAGTACTTC. Amino acid sequence: CASSGPSWGETQYF. This chain uses TRBV2 with TRBJ2-5; D might be TRBD1 or TRBD2, each matching 5 bases. Trimming left V 4 bases short and J 5 bases short, with 14 bases between. Germline CDR1 reads SNHLY; CDR2 reads FYNNEI. The CDR3 sequence is 14 residues long.

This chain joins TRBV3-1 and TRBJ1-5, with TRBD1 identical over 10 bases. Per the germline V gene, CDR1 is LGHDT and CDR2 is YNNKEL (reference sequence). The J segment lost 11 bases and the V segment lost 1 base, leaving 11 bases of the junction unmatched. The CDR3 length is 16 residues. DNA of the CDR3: TGTGCCAGCAGCCAAGGGGACAGGGGAGGGAGAGGGGCCCAGCATTTT. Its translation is CASSQGDRGGRGAQHF. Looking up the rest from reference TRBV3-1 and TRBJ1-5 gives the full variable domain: DTAVSQTPKYLVTQMGNDKSIKCEQNLGHDTMYWYKQDSKKFLKIMFSYNNKELIINETVPNRFSPKSPDKAHLNLHINSLELGDSAVYFCASSQGDRGGRGAQHFGDGTRLSIL.

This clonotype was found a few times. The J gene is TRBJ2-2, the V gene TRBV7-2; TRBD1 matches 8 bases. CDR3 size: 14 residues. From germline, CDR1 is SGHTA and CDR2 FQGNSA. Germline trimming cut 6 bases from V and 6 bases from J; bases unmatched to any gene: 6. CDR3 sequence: CASSRTGYSGELFF. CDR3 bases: TGTGCCAGCAGTAGGACAGGGTACTCCGGGGAGCTGTTTTTT.

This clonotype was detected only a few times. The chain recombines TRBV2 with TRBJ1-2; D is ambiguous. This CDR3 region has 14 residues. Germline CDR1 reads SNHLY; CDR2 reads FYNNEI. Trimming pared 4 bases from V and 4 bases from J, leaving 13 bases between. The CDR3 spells CASSGVVIFYGYTF. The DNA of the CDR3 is TGTGCCAGCAGTGGAGTGGTAATCTTCTATGGCTACACCTTC.

The DNA of the CDR3 is TGCAGCGATCGGACAGGCGGGGATGGCTACACCTTC. Translation gives CSDRTGGDGYTF. The chain joins TRBV29-1 to TRBJ1-2, with 7 bases fitting TRBD1. Unmatched junction bases numbered 8, after V lost 7 bases and J lost 6 bases. Germline V CDR1 and CDR2: SQVTM, ANQGSEA. CDR3 length equals 12 residues. Supplemented by reference TRBV29-1 and TRBJ1-2, the full variable domain reads SAVISQKPSRDICQRGTSLTIQCQVDSQVTMMFWYRQQPGQSLTLIATANQGSEATYESGFVIDKFPISRPNLTFSTLTVSNMSPEDSSIYLCSDRTGGDGYTFGSGTRLTVV.

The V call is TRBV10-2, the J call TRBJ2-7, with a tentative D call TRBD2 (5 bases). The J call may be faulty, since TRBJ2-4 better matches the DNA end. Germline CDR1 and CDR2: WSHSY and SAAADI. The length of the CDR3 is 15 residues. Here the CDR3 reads CASSESGDLRDIQYF. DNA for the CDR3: TGCGCCAGCAGTGAGTCGGGAGACCTCCGGGACATTCAGTACTTC.

CDR3 in amino acids: CASSKVAGDTYNEQFF. The CDR3 DNA sequence: TGCGCCAGCAGCAAGGTAGCGGGAGACACCTACAATGAGCAGTTCTTC. The chain is built from TRBV5-1 and TRBJ2-1; TRBD2 aligns across 9 bases. Losses at the gene ends were 4 bases for V and 2 bases for J; bases not matched to a gene: 7. The CDR3 sequence is 16 residues long. CDR1 is SGHRS and CDR2 is YFSETQ in the germline V gene.

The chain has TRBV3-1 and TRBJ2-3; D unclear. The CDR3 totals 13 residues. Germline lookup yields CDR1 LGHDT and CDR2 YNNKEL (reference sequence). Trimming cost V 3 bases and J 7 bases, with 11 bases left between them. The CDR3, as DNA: TGTGCCAGCAGCCAGAAGAGTCCGAATACGCAGTATTTT. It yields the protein CASSQKSPNTQYF.